These T cell receptor beta chains were read from a single sample in a study of memory CD4+ T cells and cytomegalovirus serostatus. Method: immunoSEQ multiplex PCR; TCRdb's copy keeps in-frame clones and lacks some. The sample yields 85,000 to 100,000 clones, 80% seen once. The sample was memory CD4+ T cells from blood. The origin of the receptors is an adult in good health and CMV-seropositive. Each CDR3 is given with its conserved first and last residue. Each record gives: V gene, J gene, clone size, D gene, CDR3 protein, CDR3 DNA. A D gene is named only where the DNA matches it firmly. Some rows mark clone size as missing; the rest say once, few, many or name a class of expanded clone.

v_call: TRBV28; j_call: TRBJ2-3; clone_size: -; d_call: -; cdr3_aa: CASSSGQPLSTDTQYF; cdr3_nt: TGTGCCAGCAGTTCCGGACAGCCGTTAAGCACAGATACGCAGTATTTT
v_call: TRBV30; j_call: TRBJ2-5; clone_size: -; d_call: TRBD2; cdr3_aa: CAWSDQAGGLVKTQYF; cdr3_nt: TGTGCCTGGAGTGATCAAGCGGGAGGTTTGGTAAAGACCCAGTACTTC
v_call: TRBV29-1; j_call: TRBJ2-3; clone_size: -; d_call: -; cdr3_aa: CSVKAGYYGGTDTQYF; cdr3_nt: TGCAGCGTTAAGGCAGGGTATTACGGGGGCACAGATACGCAGTATTTT
v_call: TRBV2; j_call: TRBJ2-3; clone_size: -; d_call: TRBD2; cdr3_aa: CASIRKASGADTQYF; cdr3_nt: TGTGCCAGCATTCGAAAGGCTAGCGGGGCAGATACGCAGTATTTT
v_call: TRBV10-1; j_call: TRBJ2-1; clone_size: -; d_call: -; cdr3_aa: CASSESLNGGGEQFF; cdr3_nt: TGCGCCAGCAGTGAGTCTTTGAATGGTGGGGGTGAGCAGTTCTTC
v_call: TRBV27; j_call: TRBJ1-1; clone_size: -; d_call: TRBD1; cdr3_aa: CASSLSGRGRMVSTEAFF; cdr3_nt: TGTGCCAGCAGTTTATCGGGCAGGGGGCGGATGGTGAGCACTGAAGCTTTCTTT
v_call: TRBV5-1; j_call: TRBJ2-1; clone_size: few; d_call: -; cdr3_aa: CASSYLTGITYNEQFF; cdr3_nt: TGCGCCAGCAGCTACCTAACAGGGATTACCTACAATGAGCAGTTCTTC
v_call: TRBV7-6; j_call: TRBJ2-1; clone_size: -; d_call: TRBD2; cdr3_aa: CASSLGQRLAGGNEQFF; cdr3_nt: TGTGCCAGCAGCTTGGGCCAAAGACTAGCGGGAGGCAATGAGCAGTTCTTC
v_call: TRBV7-2; j_call: TRBJ2-3; clone_size: -; d_call: TRBD1; cdr3_aa: CASSPGTGGYTQYF; cdr3_nt: TGTGCCAGCAGCCCCGGGACAGGTGGCTATACGCAGTATTTT
v_call: TRBV5-8; j_call: TRBJ1-2; clone_size: -; d_call: -; cdr3_aa: CASSLFRKGDGYTF; cdr3_nt: TGTGCCAGCAGCTTGTTCCGGAAGGGGGATGGCTACACCTTC
v_call: TRBV28; j_call: TRBJ2-7; clone_size: once; d_call: TRBD1; cdr3_aa: CASNAPGQDSYEQYF; cdr3_nt: TGTGCCAGCAATGCCCCGGGACAGGACTCCTACGAGCAGTACTTC
v_call: TRBV7-3; j_call: TRBJ1-2; clone_size: -; d_call: TRBD1; cdr3_aa: CASSPGGDSRSIHYGYTF; cdr3_nt: TGTGCCAGCAGCCCGGGGGGGGACAGTAGATCTATTCACTATGGCTACACCTTC
v_call: TRBV27; j_call: TRBJ1-1; clone_size: -; d_call: -; cdr3_aa: CASSLEGNTEAFF; cdr3_nt: TGTGCCAGCAGTTTAGAGGGTAACACTGAAGCTTTCTTT
v_call: TRBV15; j_call: TRBJ1-1; clone_size: -; d_call: -; cdr3_aa: CATRGGPLMNTEAFF; cdr3_nt: TGTGCCACCAGGGGGGGGCCACTCATGAACACTGAAGCTTTCTTT
v_call: TRBV27; j_call: TRBJ2-1; clone_size: -; d_call: -; cdr3_aa: CASSLQGTSYNEQFF; cdr3_nt: TGTGCCAGCAGTTTACAGGGAACGAGCTACAATGAGCAGTTCTTC
v_call: TRBV7-8; j_call: TRBJ2-7; clone_size: -; d_call: -; cdr3_aa: CASSLSTGTAGQYF; cdr3_nt: TGTGCCAGCAGCTTAAGTACCGGGACAGCGGGGCAGTACTTC
v_call: TRBV5-4; j_call: TRBJ1-6; clone_size: -; d_call: -; cdr3_aa: CASSLVQNSPLHF; cdr3_nt: TGTGCCAGCAGCTTGGTACAGAATTCACCCCTCCACTTT
v_call: TRBV19; j_call: TRBJ1-4; clone_size: -; d_call: -; cdr3_aa: CASSIGWGPNEKLFF; cdr3_nt: TGTGCCAGTAGTATAGGTTGGGGACCTAATGAAAAACTGTTTTTT
v_call: TRBV7-8; j_call: TRBJ1-2; clone_size: -; d_call: -; cdr3_aa: CASSLGQNYGYTF; cdr3_nt: TGTGCCAGCAGCTTAGGGCAGAATTATGGCTACACCTTC
v_call: TRBV6-1; j_call: TRBJ1-5; clone_size: -; d_call: -; cdr3_aa: CAIQTWMNSNQPQHF; cdr3_nt: TGTGCCATCCAGACATGGATGAATAGCAATCAGCCCCAGCATTTT
v_call: TRBV7-2; j_call: TRBJ2-7; clone_size: -; d_call: -; cdr3_aa: CASSLGGGTYKQYF; cdr3_nt: TGTGCCAGCAGCTTAGGGGGCGGGACCTACAAGCAGTACTTC
v_call: TRBV15; j_call: TRBJ1-2; clone_size: -; d_call: TRBD1; cdr3_aa: CATSREYTGATNYGYTF; cdr3_nt: TGTGCCACCAGCAGAGAGTATACAGGGGCTACTAACTATGGCTACACCTTC
v_call: TRBV28; j_call: TRBJ1-4; clone_size: few; d_call: -; cdr3_aa: CASSLLQGTGEKLFF; cdr3_nt: TGTGCCAGCAGTCTCCTCCAGGGGACCGGTGAAAAACTGTTTTTT
v_call: TRBV6-5; j_call: TRBJ1-1; clone_size: -; d_call: -; cdr3_aa: CASRDGNTEAFF; cdr3_nt: TGTGCCAGCCGGGACGGGAACACTGAAGCTTTCTTT
v_call: TRBV7-8; j_call: TRBJ2-1; clone_size: -; d_call: -; cdr3_aa: CASSFDFDEQFF; cdr3_nt: TGTGCCAGCAGCTTTGACTTTGATGAGCAGTTCTTC
v_call: TRBV5-6; j_call: TRBJ1-3; clone_size: -; d_call: -; cdr3_aa: CASSLRAGNTIYF; cdr3_nt: TGTGCCAGCAGCTTGAGGGCCGGAAACACCATATATTTT
v_call: TRBV27; j_call: TRBJ2-3; clone_size: -; d_call: TRBD2; cdr3_aa: CASSLNSGVGTDTQYF; cdr3_nt: TGTGCCAGCAGTTTAAATAGCGGGGTAGGCACAGATACGCAGTATTTT
v_call: TRBV5-6; j_call: TRBJ1-1; clone_size: few; d_call: -; cdr3_aa: CASSEQGRYTEAFF; cdr3_nt: TGTGCCAGCAGCGAACAGGGCCGGTACACTGAAGCTTTCTTT
v_call: TRBV5-1; j_call: TRBJ2-1; clone_size: -; d_call: -; cdr3_aa: CASSRDGSSNEQFF; cdr3_nt: TGCGCCAGCAGCCGGGACGGGAGCTCGAATGAGCAGTTCTTC
v_call: TRBV9; j_call: TRBJ2-5; clone_size: -; d_call: -; cdr3_aa: CASSVATGRIGEETQYF; cdr3_nt: TGTGCCAGCAGCGTAGCTACTGGACGAATCGGGGAAGAGACCCAGTACTTC
v_call: TRBV7-2; j_call: TRBJ2-2; clone_size: few; d_call: TRBD1; cdr3_aa: CASSLPQGAYTGELFF; cdr3_nt: TGTGCCAGCAGCTTACCCCAGGGGGCGTACACCGGGGAGCTGTTTTTT
v_call: TRBV9; j_call: TRBJ2-1; clone_size: -; d_call: TRBD2; cdr3_aa: CASSVSGRAGGNEQFF; cdr3_nt: TGTGCCAGCAGCGTTAGCGGGAGGGCCGGTGGGAATGAGCAGTTCTTC
v_call: TRBV5-4; j_call: TRBJ2-5; clone_size: -; d_call: -; cdr3_aa: CASSLLGGRETQYF; cdr3_nt: TGTGCCAGCAGCTTGTTAGGGGGGAGGGAGACCCAGTACTTC
v_call: TRBV4-1; j_call: TRBJ2-2; clone_size: once; d_call: TRBD2; cdr3_aa: CASRLAGATGELFF; cdr3_nt: TGCGCCAGCAGACTAGCGGGAGCGACCGGGGAGCTGTTTTTT
v_call: TRBV28; j_call: TRBJ2-2; clone_size: once; d_call: -; cdr3_aa: CASSLGRGGTGELFF; cdr3_nt: TGTGCCAGCAGTTTGGGCAGGGGGGGCACCGGGGAGCTGTTTTTT
v_call: TRBV28; j_call: TRBJ1-5; clone_size: -; d_call: TRBD1; cdr3_aa: CASRLTGHNQPQHF; cdr3_nt: TGTGCCAGCAGGCTGACAGGGCACAATCAGCCCCAGCATTTT
v_call: TRBV7-3; j_call: TRBJ2-1; clone_size: -; d_call: TRBD2; cdr3_aa: CASSTGTSANEQFF; cdr3_nt: TGTGCCAGCAGCACCGGGACTAGCGCGAATGAGCAGTTCTTC
v_call: TRBV7-2; j_call: TRBJ2-1; clone_size: -; d_call: TRBD2; cdr3_aa: CASSLRTSGSLGEQFF; cdr3_nt: TGTGCCAGCAGCCTCCGGACTAGCGGGAGTCTGGGTGAGCAGTTCTTC
v_call: TRBV10-3; j_call: TRBJ2-3; clone_size: -; d_call: -; cdr3_aa: CAISGVQFSTNTQYF; cdr3_nt: TGTGCCATCAGTGGGGTCCAATTCTCCACAAATACGCAGTATTTT
v_call: TRBV5-1; j_call: TRBJ2-1; clone_size: -; d_call: TRBD2; cdr3_aa: CASSLGAGVSYNEQFF; cdr3_nt: TGCGCCAGCAGCTTAGGTGCGGGAGTCTCCTACAATGAGCAGTTCTTC
v_call: TRBV19; j_call: TRBJ1-1; clone_size: few; d_call: -; cdr3_aa: CASTDRLVNGEAFF; cdr3_nt: TGTGCCAGTACCGACAGGTTGGTTAACGGTGAAGCTTTCTTT
v_call: TRBV7-9; j_call: TRBJ1-1; clone_size: -; d_call: -; cdr3_aa: CASSSGTGTEAFF; cdr3_nt: TGTGCCAGCAGTTCAGGGACGGGCACTGAAGCTTTCTTT
v_call: TRBV15; j_call: TRBJ1-4; clone_size: -; d_call: -; cdr3_aa: CATSRSLGSPNEKLFF; cdr3_nt: TGTGCCACCAGCAGATCCTTAGGCTCTCCCAATGAAAAACTGTTTTTT
v_call: TRBV9; j_call: TRBJ1-2; clone_size: -; d_call: TRBD1; cdr3_aa: CASSVGDRGYTF; cdr3_nt: TGTGCCAGCAGCGTAGGGGACAGGGGCTACACCTTC
v_call: TRBV7-9; j_call: TRBJ2-5; clone_size: -; d_call: -; cdr3_aa: CASSQGGASGGAETQYF; cdr3_nt: TGTGCCAGCAGCCAGGGGGGGGCTAGCGGAGGCGCGGAGACCCAGTACTTC
v_call: TRBV5-1; j_call: TRBJ2-1; clone_size: -; d_call: TRBD2; cdr3_aa: CASTAGTSGASSYNEQFF; cdr3_nt: TGCGCCAGCACTGCCGGGACTAGCGGGGCTAGCTCCTACAATGAGCAGTTCTTC
v_call: TRBV11-1; j_call: TRBJ2-6; clone_size: once; d_call: -; cdr3_aa: CASSFVGGAGANVLTF; cdr3_nt: TGTGCCAGCAGCTTTGTTGGCGGGGCCGGGGCCAACGTCCTGACTTTC
v_call: TRBV28; j_call: TRBJ2-7; clone_size: -; d_call: TRBD2; cdr3_aa: CASSSPSGKRYEQYF; cdr3_nt: TGTGCCAGCAGCTCCCCTAGCGGGAAACGTTACGAGCAGTACTTC
v_call: TRBV28; j_call: TRBJ2-1; clone_size: -; d_call: -; cdr3_aa: CASFGLLNYNEQFF; cdr3_nt: TGTGCCAGCTTCGGACTACTCAATTACAATGAGCAGTTCTTC
v_call: TRBV7-7; j_call: TRBJ2-5; clone_size: -; d_call: -; cdr3_aa: CASSPGRDTQETQYF; cdr3_nt: TGTGCTAGCAGCCCCGGCCGGGACACGCAAGAGACCCAGTACTTC
v_call: TRBV7-6; j_call: TRBJ2-7; clone_size: -; d_call: -; cdr3_aa: CASSLDGTALWDEQYF; cdr3_nt: TGTGCCAGCAGCTTAGACGGAACAGCGCTGTGGGACGAGCAGTACTTC